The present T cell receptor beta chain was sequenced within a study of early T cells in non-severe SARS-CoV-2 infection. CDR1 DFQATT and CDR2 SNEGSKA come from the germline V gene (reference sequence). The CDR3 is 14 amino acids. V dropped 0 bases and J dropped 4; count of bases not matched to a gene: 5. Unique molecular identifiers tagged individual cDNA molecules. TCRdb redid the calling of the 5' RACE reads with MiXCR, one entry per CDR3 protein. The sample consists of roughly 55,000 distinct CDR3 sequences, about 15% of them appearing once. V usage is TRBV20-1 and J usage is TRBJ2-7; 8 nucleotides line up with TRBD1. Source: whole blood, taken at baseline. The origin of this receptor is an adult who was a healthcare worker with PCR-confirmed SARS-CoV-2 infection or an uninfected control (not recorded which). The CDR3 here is CSARDPRGRYEQYF. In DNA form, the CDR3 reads TGCAGTGCTAGAGACCCCAGGGGGCGGTACGAGCAGTACTTC.